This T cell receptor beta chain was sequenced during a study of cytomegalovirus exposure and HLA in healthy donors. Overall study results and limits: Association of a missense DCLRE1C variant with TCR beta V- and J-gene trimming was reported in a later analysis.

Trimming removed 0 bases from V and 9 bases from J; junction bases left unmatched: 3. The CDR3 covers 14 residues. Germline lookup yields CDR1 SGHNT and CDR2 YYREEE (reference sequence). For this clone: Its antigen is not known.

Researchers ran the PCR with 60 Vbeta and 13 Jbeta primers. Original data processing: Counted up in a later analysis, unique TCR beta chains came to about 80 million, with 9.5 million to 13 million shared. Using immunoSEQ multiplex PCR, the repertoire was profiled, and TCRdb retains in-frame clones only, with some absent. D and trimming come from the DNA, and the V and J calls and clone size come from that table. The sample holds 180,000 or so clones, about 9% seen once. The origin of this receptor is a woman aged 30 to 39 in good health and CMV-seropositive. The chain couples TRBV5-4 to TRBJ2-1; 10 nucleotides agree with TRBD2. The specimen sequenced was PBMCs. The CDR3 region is CASSLASGSGEQFF. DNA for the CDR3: TGTGCCAGCAGCTTGGCTAGCGGGAGCGGTGAGCAGTTCTTC.